Listed here are 9 T cell receptor beta chains from one sample, sequenced in a study of patients and donors after allogeneic stem cell transplantation. TCRdb recomputed calls from the RT-PCR reads with MiXCR, one row per CDR3 protein. The profile covers roughly 940,000 distinct CDR3 sequences, with approximately 18% appearing a single time and 5% to 6.5% taken by the ten largest. The source material was blood, either unsorted or a sorted T cell fraction (not recorded which). These receptor sequences come from a human donor who was either an allogeneic HSCT recipient or a stem cell or donor lymphocyte infusion donor (not recorded which). It is not recorded whose cells these are; they may come from a transplant donor.

The gene calls are TRBV9 and TRBJ2-3; TRBD2 aligns across 7 bases. J was trimmed by 6 bases and V by 4 bases; bases with no gene match: 8. This CDR3 is built from 14 residues. The germline V gene has CDR1 SGDLS and CDR2 YYNGEE. The CDR3 region is CASSNDLGRDTQYF. The CDR3 DNA sequence: TGTGCCAGCAGCAATGACCTCGGGAGGGATACGCAGTATTTT.

This clonotype has a handful of counts. The V and J genes are TRBV11-2 and TRBJ2-7; D is undetermined. CDR1 and CDR2 (germline): SGHAT, FQNNGV. V lost 5 bases and J lost 7, with 21 bases in between. There are 15 residues in the CDR3. The CDR3 protein is CASSHPPLGSREQYF. CDR3 DNA: TGTGCCAGCAGCCATCCACCCCTCGGAAGTAGAGAGCAGTACTTC.

This clonotype was recorded a few times. The chain uses TRBV20-1 and TRBJ1-2, with D maybe TRBD1 (5 bases). CDR1 is DFQATT, CDR2 SNEGSKA, per germline (reference sequence). This CDR3 comprises 15 residues. Trimming took off 0 bases at V and 6 bases at J, with 17 bases between the two ends. CDR3 sequence: CSARDWDGNADGYTF. The CDR3 DNA reads as TGCAGTGCTAGAGATTGGGACGGAAATGCGGATGGCTACACCTTC.

The rearrangement uses TRBV6-5 and TRBJ2-7; D is undetermined. Germline V gene sequence: CDR1 MNHEY, CDR2 SVGAGI. V was clipped by 6 bases and J by 6 bases, with 12 bases between them. The CDR3 is made up of 12 amino acids. Written as DNA, the CDR3 is TGTGCCAGCAGGTACCGGCCGGGCGAGCAGTACTTC. Its translation: CASRYRPGEQYF.

V usage is TRBV20-1 and J usage is TRBJ1-2; D is perhaps TRBD1 (5 bases). The germline V gene encodes CDR1 DFQATT and CDR2 SNEGSKA (reference sequence). CDR3 size: 13 residues. CDR3 amino acids: CIPPTDGNYGYTF. In DNA, the CDR3 is TGCATCCCGCCGACAGACGGTAACTATGGCTACACCTTC.

This clonotype came up a few times. The chain links TRBV30 to TRBJ1-5; the D is unclear. Germline lookup yields CDR1 GTSNPN and CDR2 SVGIG (reference sequence). CDR3 size: 21 residues. The V end was cut by 0 bases, the J end by 1 base, with 28 bases between. DNA for the CDR3: TGTGCCTGGAGTGTACGGGGAAGTAAAGGAGGGATCGCGGAGAGCAATCAGCCCCAGCATTTT. As protein: CAWSVRGSKGGIAESNQPQHF.

For this clonotype: The junction and the germline gene differ at one end; a read error may be behind it. This chain links TRBV5-1 with TRBJ2-4; D unresolved. Germline V gene sequence: CDR1 SGHRS, CDR2 YFSETQ. CDR3 size: 15 residues. Here the CDR3 reads CASSLGLLTKNIQYF. The CDR3 DNA reads as TGCGCCAGCAGTTTGGGTCTCCTTACCAAAAACATTCAGTACTTC.

The chain recombines TRBV4-3 with TRBJ1-6; 9 nucleotides align to TRBD1. The ends lost 8 bases at V and 7 bases at J; junction bases unmatched: 6. The CDR3 is made up of 14 amino acids. Germline V gene sequence: CDR1 LGHNA, CDR2 YSLEER. CDR3: CASGWTGDNSPLHF. CDR3 coding DNA: TGCGCCAGCGGGTGGACAGGGGACAATTCACCCCTCCACTTT.

This clonotype was counted between two and nine times. This sequence joins TRBV12-3 or TRBV12-4 and TRBJ1-2; 7 nucleotides align to TRBD1. This CDR3 region has 11 residues. Losses at the gene ends were 11 bases for V and 4 bases for J; bases not matched to a gene: 4. CDR3 region: CAGGTAYGYTF. In DNA form, the CDR3 reads TGTGCCGGGGGGACAGCCTATGGCTACACCTTC.